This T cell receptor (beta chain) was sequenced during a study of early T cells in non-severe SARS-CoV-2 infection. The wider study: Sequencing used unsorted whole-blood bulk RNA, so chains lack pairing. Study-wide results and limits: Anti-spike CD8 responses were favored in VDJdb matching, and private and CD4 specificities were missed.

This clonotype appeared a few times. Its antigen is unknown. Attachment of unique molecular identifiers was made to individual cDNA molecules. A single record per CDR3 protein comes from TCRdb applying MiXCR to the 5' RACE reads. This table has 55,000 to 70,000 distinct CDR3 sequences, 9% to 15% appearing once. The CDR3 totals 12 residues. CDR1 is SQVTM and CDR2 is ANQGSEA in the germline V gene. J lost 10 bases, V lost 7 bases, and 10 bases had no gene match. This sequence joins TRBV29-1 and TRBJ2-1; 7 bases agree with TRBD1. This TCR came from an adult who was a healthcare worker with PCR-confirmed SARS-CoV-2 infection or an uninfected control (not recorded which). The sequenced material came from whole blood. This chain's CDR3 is CSAHRQGREQFF. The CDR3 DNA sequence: TGCAGCGCCCACAGACAGGGAAGGGAGCAGTTCTTC.